The rows below give T cell receptor beta chains drawn from one sample of a study of blood T cell repertoires in COVID-19. Using immunoSEQ multiplex PCR, the repertoire was profiled, and TCRdb retains in-frame clones only, with some absent. This sample carries approximately 310,000 clones, around 90% of them seen once, and the ten largest clones take about 5%. The specimen sequenced was PBMCs or T cells enriched from blood (not recorded which). These receptors came from a man aged 55 to 70 who had recovered from COVID-19. The CDR3 runs from the conserved cysteine through the conserved F or W. D genes are given only for firm matches. Clone sizes are given selectively: once, few, many, or a class where the clone is expanded.

clone_size,j_call,d_call,v_call,cdr3_aa,cdr3_nt
-,TRBJ1-5,-,TRBV28,CASSPPAGSSNQPQHF,TGTGCCAGCAGTCCCCCGGCAGGTTCTAGCAATCAGCCCCAGCATTTT
-,TRBJ1-5,-,TRBV5-5,CASSLLPRGNQPQHF,TGTGCCAGCAGCCTACTCCCGAGGGGCAATCAGCCCCAGCATTTT
few,TRBJ1-6,TRBD1,TRBV7-2,CASRISWGTGNSPLHF,TGTGCCAGCAGGATTAGCTGGGGGACAGGGAATTCACCCCTCCACTTT
few,TRBJ2-7,-,TRBV6-2/TRBV6-3,CASSKLSGYEQYF,TGTGCCAGCAGTAAACTTAGCGGCTACGAGCAGTACTTC
-,TRBJ2-2,-,TRBV4-1,CASNSLPGFTGELFF,TGCGCCAGCAACTCTCTTCCGGGATTCACCGGGGAGCTGTTTTTT
-,TRBJ2-7,TRBD1,TRBV19,CATQGTGKLREQYF,TGTGCCACCCAAGGGACAGGGAAGCTTAGAGAGCAGTACTTC
-,TRBJ1-1,-,TRBV9,CASSVGISGSDTEAFF,TGTGCCAGCAGCGTAGGAATCTCGGGATCTGACACTGAAGCTTTCTTT
-,TRBJ2-1,TRBD2,TRBV19,CASSPGTSGRPPYNEQFF,TGTGCCAGTAGTCCCGGGACTAGCGGGAGACCACCCTACAATGAGCAGTTCTTC
-,TRBJ2-3,-,TRBV2,CASSGNGRDTQYF,TGTGCCAGCTCTGGGAACGGGAGAGATACGCAGTATTTT
few,TRBJ1-5,-,TRBV24-1,CATSGTGGNQPQHF,TGTGCCACCAGTGGGACCGGGGGCAATCAGCCCCAGCATTTT
-,TRBJ1-3,-,TRBV20-1,CSASGVGSGNTIYF,TGCAGTGCTAGTGGTGTAGGGAGCGGAAACACCATATATTTT
-,TRBJ1-5,TRBD1,TRBV19,CATMGQGGQPQHF,TGTGCCACTATGGGGCAGGGGGGTCAGCCCCAGCATTTT
-,TRBJ2-2,TRBD2,TRBV28,CASSLWRETGELFF,TGTGCCAGCAGTTTATGGCGGGAGACCGGGGAGCTGTTTTTT
-,TRBJ2-7,-,TRBV18,CASSPPNNPNRARAPEQYF,TGTGCCAGCTCACCGCCCAATAATCCTAACAGGGCTCGAGCGCCGGAGCAGTACTTC
-,TRBJ2-7,-,TRBV19,CASSMGQGSNEQYF,TGTGCCAGTAGTATGGGGCAGGGTAGCAACGAGCAGTACTTC
-,TRBJ1-6,TRBD1,TRBV28,CASSSDRGLNSPLHF,TGTGCCAGCAGTTCTGACAGGGGGCTGAATTCACCCCTCCACTTT
-,TRBJ2-2,TRBD2,TRBV5-1,CASSLGASGNTGELFF,TGCGCCAGCAGCTTGGGGGCTAGCGGGAACACCGGGGAGCTGTTTTTT
-,TRBJ2-3,TRBD1,TRBV28,CASSPWDRNTDTQYF,TGTGCCAGCAGTCCCTGGGACAGAAACACAGATACGCAGTATTTT
once,TRBJ2-1,-,TRBV9,CASSVSVAVNNEQFF,TGTGCCAGCAGCGTTTCGGTAGCGGTAAACAATGAGCAGTTCTTC
-,TRBJ2-5,-,TRBV18,CASSPPTTRGGETQYF,TGTGCCAGCTCACCACCAACCACCCGGGGAGGAGAGACCCAGTACTTC
-,TRBJ2-7,-,TRBV10-2,CASSGEKIGTYEQYF,TGCGCCAGCAGTGGGGAGAAAATAGGGACCTACGAGCAGTACTTC
-,TRBJ1-1,-,TRBV3-1/TRBV3-2,CASSQGFTGNTEAFF,TGTGCCAGCAGCCAAGGTTTTACGGGGAACACTGAAGCTTTCTTT